Each of the 15 T cell receptor beta chains below was sequenced from the same sample in a study of identical twins. Via MiXCR, TCRdb re-called the 5' RACE reads, giving one row per CDR3 protein. The sample holds hundreds of thousands of distinct CDR3 sequences; around 6% are singletons and the top ten take 1.5% to 2%. Sequenced: naive T cells sorted from blood. These receptors all stem from a man between 18 and 35 years old in good health.

The sample holds a few counts of this clonotype. J is TRBJ2-3 and V is TRBV12-3 or TRBV12-4; D possibly matches TRBD1 or TRBD2 (5 bases each). The CDR3 contains 12 residues. Trimming took off 5 bases at V and 11 bases at J, with 14 bases between the two ends. The CDR3 spells CASSPWPGRQYF. CDR3 nucleotide sequence: TGTGCCAGCAGTCCCTGGCCGGGACGGCAGTATTTT.

This clonotype was observed a few times. The chain is built from TRBV6-2 or TRBV6-3 and TRBJ2-1; no definite D call. V shed 7 bases and J shed 7 bases, with 17 bases lying between them. This CDR3 has 14 residues. CDR1 and CDR2 from the germline V gene are MNHEY and SVGEGT. This CDR3 is CASTRIDHVNEQFF. Here the CDR3 DNA reads TGTGCCAGCACCCGTATCGACCACGTAAATGAGCAGTTCTTC.

This clonotype was seen only a few times. The chain joins TRBV19 to TRBJ1-1; D is possibly TRBD1 (5 bases). There are 14 residues in the CDR3. The V gene lost 10 bases and the J gene lost 7 bases, with 22 bases spanning the gap. From germline, CDR1 is LNHDA and CDR2 SQIVND (reference sequence). CDR3 in DNA: TGTGCCACCCACTTGGCTGGGACGAGAGATGAAGCTTTCTTT. It yields the protein CATHLAGTRDEAFF. Full variable domain (rest looked up from reference TRBV19 and TRBJ1-1): DGGITQSPKYLFRKEGQNVTLSCEQNLNHDAMYWYRQDPGQGLRLIYYSQIVNDFQKGDIAEGYSVSREKKESFPLTVTSAQKNPTAFYLCATHLAGTRDEAFFGQGTRLTVV.

This clonotype has just a few counts. The V gene is TRBV27, the J gene TRBJ2-3, with 8 bases lining up with TRBD2. Germline values: CDR1 MNHEY, CDR2 SMNVEV (reference sequence). V lost 6 bases to trimming and J lost 5 bases; unmatched junction nucleotides: 13. The CDR3 loop spans 16 amino acids. Here the CDR3 reads CASRATLAGGLDTQYF. In nucleotides, the CDR3 is TGTGCCAGCAGGGCTACCCTTGCGGGAGGTCTAGATACGCAGTATTTT.

This clonotype was counted ten times or more. The chain uses TRBV20-1 and TRBJ2-1; possible D gene TRBD2, 5 bases. The CDR3 runs 14 residues. Germline CDR1 is DFQATT and CDR2 is SNEGSKA (reference sequence). Trimming pared 1 base from V and 8 bases from J, leaving 15 bases between. The CDR3 region is CSARVATLQYEQFF. The CDR3 nucleotides read TGCAGTGCTAGAGTAGCGACCCTACAATATGAGCAGTTCTTC.

This clonotype was observed many times. The rearrangement joins TRBV12-3 or TRBV12-4 to TRBJ1-2; D call uncertain. Trimming stripped 8 bases from V and 7 bases from J, with 11 bases between. This CDR3 has 11 amino acids. CDR3 sequence: CASREPVGYTF. CDR3 coding DNA: TGTGCCAGCCGGGAACCCGTTGGCTACACCTTC.

This clonotype has a count of ten or more. The rearrangement joins TRBV27 to TRBJ2-7; possibly TRBD1 for D (5 bases). Germline-derived CDR1 and CDR2 are MNHEY and SMNVEV (reference sequence). Trimming removed 4 bases from V and 0 bases from J, with 10 bases in between. The CDR3 loop spans 14 amino acids. The CDR3 loop reads CASSYLTGSYEQYF. DNA for the CDR3: TGTGCCAGCAGTTACCTAACAGGCTCCTACGAGCAGTACTTC.

This clonotype occurred a few times. V is TRBV7-9 and J is TRBJ2-7; possible D gene TRBD1, 5 bases. V lost 1 base, J lost 12 bases, and 16 bases lay in between. Germline CDR1 reads SEHNR; CDR2 reads FQNEAQ (reference sequence). The CDR3 is 13 amino acids. This CDR3 is CASSLVRNRILYF. Written as DNA, the CDR3 is TGTGCCAGCAGCTTAGTCCGGAACAGGATCTTGTACTTC. The full variable domain, in which reference TRBV7-9 and TRBJ2-7 provide the parts outside the CDR3, is DTGVSQNPRHKITKRGQNVTFRCDPISEHNRLYWYRQTLGQGPEFLTYFQNEAQLEKSRLLSDRFSAERPKGSFSTLEIQRTEQGDSAMYLCASSLVRNRILYFGPGTRLTVT.

This clonotype was recorded at least ten times. CDR3 sequence: CATSSTGVTTDEQFF. DNA of the CDR3: TGTGCCACCAGCAGTACAGGGGTAACTACGGATGAGCAGTTCTTC. The chain is built from TRBV15 and TRBJ2-1, with TRBD1 identical over 7 bases. Germline V gene sequence: CDR1 LNHNV, CDR2 YYDKDF (reference sequence). The ends lost 3 bases at V and 8 bases at J; junction bases unmatched: 10. The CDR3 length is 15 residues.

A few counts support this clonotype. This chain links TRBV12-3 or TRBV12-4 with TRBJ2-3; D gene ambiguous. This CDR3 has 14 residues. Deletions cut 4 bases from V and 1 base from J, with 9 bases between. CDR3 DNA: TGTGCCAGCAGTTACGCGGTCCGCACAGATACGCAGTATTTT. Amino acids: CASSYAVRTDTQYF.

This clonotype was seen at least ten times. This chain connects TRBV12-3 or TRBV12-4 to TRBJ1-4; 7 nucleotides agree with TRBD1. This CDR3 region has 14 residues. V lost 6 bases, J lost 3 bases, and 4 bases stayed unmatched. Here the CDR3 reads CASRPGQANEKLFF. CDR3 bases: TGTGCCAGCAGACCCGGACAGGCTAATGAAAAACTGTTTTTT.

The rearrangement uses TRBV2 and TRBJ2-1; 7 nucleotides line up with TRBD2. The ends lost 6 bases at V and 4 bases at J; junction bases unmatched: 9. The length of the CDR3 is 15 residues. The germline gives CDR1 SNHLY, CDR2 FYNNEI. The CDR3 nucleotides read TGTGCCAGCAGCTTTGGGGGGAGGGATTACAATGAGCAGTTCTTC. Protein product: CASSFGGRDYNEQFF.

This clonotype has at least ten counts. The V gene is TRBV7-9, the J gene TRBJ2-5; 9 bases agree with TRBD1. Germline loops: CDR1 SEHNR, CDR2 FQNEAQ (reference sequence). The V gene end was trimmed by 11 bases and the J gene end by 3 bases; junction bases not matched to a gene: 4. This CDR3 has 12 residues. CDR3 sequence: CAWDRVEETQYF. In DNA, the CDR3 is TGTGCCTGGGACAGGGTTGAAGAGACCCAGTACTTC.

Many counts were recorded for this clonotype. This chain connects TRBV5-1 to TRBJ1-6; D remains unclear. From germline, CDR1 is SGHRS and CDR2 YFSETQ. CDR3 length: 13 amino acids. V dropped 2 bases and J dropped 5 bases, with 5 bases sitting between them. CDR3 DNA sequence: TGCGCCAGCAGCTTCACGGATAATTCACCCCTCCACTTT. Translated: CASSFTDNSPLHF.

This clonotype has ten or more counts. The chain couples TRBV29-1 to TRBJ2-3; D is possibly TRBD2 (5 bases). V was pared by 4 bases and J by 3 bases, with 11 bases between. Germline V gene data show CDR1 as SQVTM and CDR2 as ANQGSEA. The CDR3 has 13 amino acids. In DNA, the CDR3 is TGCAGCGTTGTGAAGCGGCGAACAGATACGCAGTATTTT. Translating gives CSVVKRRTDTQYF.